These T cell receptor beta chains were read from a single sample in a study of blood T cell repertoires in COVID-19. TCRdb's table, derived via immunoSEQ multiplex PCR, lists solely in-frame clones and lacks some. Counted here are around 47,000 clones, more than 70% occurring once; the ten biggest clones make up about a tenth. Source material: peripheral blood. All receptors come from a man aged 45-65 years with active COVID-19. Both conserved end residues are part of each CDR3. Fields, in order: J gene, V gene, clone size, D gene, CDR3 DNA, CDR3 protein. D genes are given only for firm matches. Clone sizes are given selectively: once, few, many, or a class where the clone is expanded.

j_gene: TRBJ1-5; v_gene: TRBV19; abundance: .; d_gene: TRBD1; CDR3nt: TGTGCCAGTAGTCAATCGACAGGGGGGACCTTCCAGCCCCAGCATTTT; CDR3aa: CASSQSTGGTFQPQHF
j_gene: TRBJ2-7; v_gene: TRBV2; abundance: .; d_gene: TRBD2; CDR3nt: TGTGCCAGCAGTAAGAGGGGACTAGCGGGGACCGGCGAGCAGTACTTC; CDR3aa: CASSKRGLAGTGEQYF
j_gene: TRBJ2-7; v_gene: TRBV5-1; abundance: few; d_gene: TRBD1; CDR3nt: TGCGCCAGCAGCTTCAACAGGGGCCCTACCGGGGAGCAGTACTTC; CDR3aa: CASSFNRGPTGEQYF
j_gene: TRBJ1-4; v_gene: TRBV21-1; abundance: .; d_gene: .; CDR3nt: TGTGCCAGCAGCAAAGCGGGCAGGAATGAAAAACTGTTTTTT; CDR3aa: CASSKAGRNEKLFF
j_gene: TRBJ1-4; v_gene: TRBV4-2; abundance: .; d_gene: .; CDR3nt: TGTGCCAGCAGCCCCGCGAGGGGGTCTGATGAAAAACTGTTTTTT; CDR3aa: CASSPARGSDEKLFF
j_gene: TRBJ2-3; v_gene: TRBV14; abundance: .; d_gene: TRBD2; CDR3nt: TGTGCCAGCAGCCCTACTTCGGCTTGGGGGGGGAGCACAGATACGCAGTATTTT; CDR3aa: CASSPTSAWGGSTDTQYF
j_gene: TRBJ1-2; v_gene: TRBV6-2/TRBV6-3; abundance: .; d_gene: .; CDR3nt: TGTGCCAGCAGTTACGGTGTCGGTTCTAACTATGGCTACACCTTC; CDR3aa: CASSYGVGSNYGYTF
j_gene: TRBJ1-4; v_gene: TRBV6-5; abundance: .; d_gene: .; CDR3nt: TGTGCCAGCAGTTACTCTCCGGGATCAAATGAAAAACTGTTTTTT; CDR3aa: CASSYSPGSNEKLFF
j_gene: TRBJ1-2; v_gene: TRBV19; abundance: .; d_gene: TRBD1; CDR3nt: TGTGCCAGTCACGGAGGACAGGGGGCCCCGTTGGGCTACACCTTC; CDR3aa: CASHGGQGAPLGYTF
j_gene: TRBJ2-3; v_gene: TRBV2; abundance: .; d_gene: TRBD2; CDR3nt: TGTGCCAGCAGCCAGGTGCGGGGGACCTCAGATACGCAGTATTTT; CDR3aa: CASSQVRGTSDTQYF
j_gene: TRBJ2-2; v_gene: TRBV6-4; abundance: .; d_gene: .; CDR3nt: TGTGCCAGCAGTGTCGCCGGCGGGAACACCGGGGAGCTGTTTTTT; CDR3aa: CASSVAGGNTGELFF
j_gene: TRBJ2-7; v_gene: TRBV28; abundance: .; d_gene: .; CDR3nt: TGTGCCAGCATCGTCCCCGGTCGGGGGTTCCCCCGATACGAGCAGTACTTC; CDR3aa: CASIVPGRGFPRYEQYF
j_gene: TRBJ1-2; v_gene: TRBV30; abundance: .; d_gene: .; CDR3nt: TGTGCCTGGAGTGGGGGCAGCTGGGGCTACACCTTC; CDR3aa: CAWSGGSWGYTF
j_gene: TRBJ1-1; v_gene: TRBV11-1; abundance: .; d_gene: .; CDR3nt: TGTGCCAGCGGTTTAGGGGCGCTGAGCACTGAAGCTTTCTTT; CDR3aa: CASGLGALSTEAFF
j_gene: TRBJ2-1; v_gene: TRBV7-6; abundance: .; d_gene: .; CDR3nt: TGTGCCAGCAGCCCGCGCAACCCCTTGCGCGGCCACTCCTACAATGAGCAGTTCTTC; CDR3aa: CASSPRNPLRGHSYNEQFF
j_gene: TRBJ1-2; v_gene: TRBV29-1; abundance: once; d_gene: TRBD1; CDR3nt: TGCAGCGCGACCTCCCGGACAGGGGAAGGAGGCTACACCTTC; CDR3aa: CSATSRTGEGGYTF
j_gene: TRBJ2-7; v_gene: TRBV7-3; abundance: .; d_gene: .; CDR3nt: TGTGCCAGCAGCTTAACGTTAGGAGGTTTTCGGCGGGGTACCTACGAGCAGTACTTC; CDR3aa: CASSLTLGGFRRGTYEQYF
j_gene: TRBJ2-3; v_gene: TRBV3-1/TRBV3-2; abundance: .; d_gene: .; CDR3nt: TGTGCCAGCAGCCAAGCTAAGGCTAGCTGGGATACGCAGTATTTT; CDR3aa: CASSQAKASWDTQYF
j_gene: TRBJ2-3; v_gene: TRBV11-2; abundance: .; d_gene: .; CDR3nt: TGTGCCAGTTTCAGGTCCCCGTCAGGCCCAGATACGCAGTATTTT; CDR3aa: CASFRSPSGPDTQYF
j_gene: TRBJ1-5; v_gene: TRBV4-1; abundance: .; d_gene: TRBD1; CDR3nt: TGCGCCAGCAGCCAAGCGACAGGGAAGGGTCAGCCCCAGCATTTT; CDR3aa: CASSQATGKGQPQHF
j_gene: TRBJ1-3; v_gene: TRBV6-5; abundance: .; d_gene: .; CDR3nt: TGTGCCAGCAGCGCCGACAGGTTTGGAAACACCATATATTTT; CDR3aa: CASSADRFGNTIYF
j_gene: TRBJ2-7; v_gene: TRBV13; abundance: .; d_gene: .; CDR3nt: TGTGCCAGCAGCTTAAGCGGGCCTCTCGCTCACGAGCAGTACTTC; CDR3aa: CASSLSGPLAHEQYF
j_gene: TRBJ1-2; v_gene: TRBV18; abundance: .; d_gene: TRBD1; CDR3nt: TGTGCCAGCTCAACGACAGGGGGCCCCTATGGCTACACCTTC; CDR3aa: CASSTTGGPYGYTF
j_gene: TRBJ1-6; v_gene: TRBV18; abundance: .; d_gene: TRBD1; CDR3nt: TGTGCCAGCTCACCAACAGGGGGGAGTTCACCCCTCCACTTT; CDR3aa: CASSPTGGSSPLHF
j_gene: TRBJ1-3; v_gene: TRBV2; abundance: .; d_gene: .; CDR3nt: TGTGCCAGCAGTGATGCGGCGATATATGGAAACACCATATATTTT; CDR3aa: CASSDAAIYGNTIYF
j_gene: TRBJ2-5; v_gene: TRBV6-5; abundance: .; d_gene: .; CDR3nt: TGTGCCAGCAGTTACTCGAGGCAGGGTTACGAGACCCAGTACTTC; CDR3aa: CASSYSRQGYETQYF
j_gene: TRBJ2-3; v_gene: TRBV5-1; abundance: .; d_gene: .; CDR3nt: TGCGCCAGCAGCCGAGACGGGACTAGCACAGATACGCAGTATTTT; CDR3aa: CASSRDGTSTDTQYF
j_gene: TRBJ2-3; v_gene: TRBV6-4; abundance: .; d_gene: TRBD1; CDR3nt: TGTGCCAGCAGCAGGGGACAGGGGAACACAGATACGCAGTATTTT; CDR3aa: CASSRGQGNTDTQYF
j_gene: TRBJ2-2; v_gene: TRBV10-2; abundance: .; d_gene: .; CDR3nt: TGCGCCAGCAAATTCGGGAGGAACACCGGGGAGCTGTTTTTT; CDR3aa: CASKFGRNTGELFF
j_gene: TRBJ2-5; v_gene: TRBV6-6; abundance: .; d_gene: TRBD2; CDR3nt: TGTGCCAGCAAAGAGGGAGGGCCTCCGACCCAGTACTTC; CDR3aa: CASKEGGPPTQYF
j_gene: TRBJ2-1; v_gene: TRBV5-1; abundance: .; d_gene: .; CDR3nt: TGCGCCAGCAGCTTGACAGGATCCTACAATGAGCAGTTCTTC; CDR3aa: CASSLTGSYNEQFF
j_gene: TRBJ2-7; v_gene: TRBV5-6; abundance: .; d_gene: TRBD2; CDR3nt: TGTGCCAGCAGCTCCCTGGGCGGGGGGGTTTCCTACGAGCAGTACTTC; CDR3aa: CASSSLGGGVSYEQYF